The 4 T cell receptor beta chains given below trace back to one sample, sequenced in a study of cytotoxic CD8 clonotypes in ibrutinib-treated CLL. Here immunoSEQ multiplex PCR was the method, and the copy in TCRdb shows in-frame clones only, minus some. Found here are 65,000 to 80,000 clones, around 78% of them singletons; the top ten hold around 37%. The starting material was PBMCs, obtained after 24 months of ibrutinib treatment. The receptors originated from a human donor with chronic lymphocytic leukemia.

The chain links TRBV7-8 to TRBJ2-3; 10 bases agree with TRBD1. Germline V lookup: CDR1 SGHVS, CDR2 FQNEAQ. Losses at the gene ends were 5 bases for V and 0 bases for J; bases not matched to a gene: 2. This CDR3 has 15 residues. CDR3 protein: CASSRQGASTDTQYF. The CDR3 DNA follows: TGTGCCAGCAGCCGACAGGGGGCAAGCACAGATACGCAGTATTTT.

The chain is built from TRBV11-2 and TRBJ2-7, with no clear D. Deletions cut 0 bases from V and 6 bases from J, with 9 bases between. Germline V lookup: CDR1 SGHAT, CDR2 FQNNGV. This CDR3 is built from 13 residues. The DNA of the CDR3 is TGTGCCAGCAGCTTAGATATTGTCGGCGAGCAGTACTTC. It specifies CASSLDIVGEQYF. Supplemented by reference TRBV11-2 and TRBJ2-7, the full variable domain reads EAGVAQSPRYKIIEKRQSVAFWCNPISGHATLYWYQQILGQGPKLLIQFQNNGVVDDSQLPKDRFSAERLKGVDSTLKIQPAKLEDSAVYLCASSLDIVGEQYFGPGTRLTVT.

The chain is built from TRBV2 and TRBJ1-2; D is ambiguous. Germline V gives CDR1 SNHLY, CDR2 FYNNEI. V dropped 6 bases and J dropped 4 bases, with 12 bases sitting between them. This CDR3 contains 13 residues. CDR3 sequence: CASREDRVYGYTF. DNA for the CDR3: TGTGCCAGCAGGGAGGACCGAGTCTATGGCTACACCTTC.

This clone has just one count. J is TRBJ2-7 and V is TRBV12-2; the table's D call, TRBD2, was not checked against the DNA. TRBV12-2 is described as a pseudogene. The CDR3 contains 16 residues. Written as DNA, the CDR3 is TGTGCAAGTCGCTTAGGGCCCTGGAGCCCCTCCTACGAGCAGTACTTC. Its protein is CASRLGPWSPSYEQYF.